This T cell receptor (beta chain) was recovered during a study of T cells after yellow fever vaccination. Study context: Each low-cell-number fraction was prepared by means of SMART-Seq v4 Ultra Low Input. Study-wide findings and caveats: A limited proportion of clonotypes was detected within both the CD4 and CD8 compartments. Booster samples showed a return of most primary-vaccination clones (about 97% CD4, around 85% CD8). Abundant clonotypes from the bulk population could get into FACS-sorted repertoires as contaminants.

Each CDR3 protein is one row after TCRdb ran MiXCR on the 5' RACE reads. The sample yields approximately 600,000 distinct CDR3 sequences, over 9% seen once. On this clonotype itself: Its matching antigen is unknown.

Germline lookup yields CDR1 SGHRS and CDR2 YFSETQ. Unmatched junction bases numbered 4, after V lost 6 bases and J lost 0 bases. This CDR3 is built from 14 residues. The V call is TRBV5-1, the J call TRBJ2-7, with 9 bases aligning to TRBD1. This receptor was identified in a man aged 25 to 45 who received the YFV17D yellow fever vaccine. Sequenced here: PBMCs, sampled on the day of the yellow fever booster vaccination. CDR3 sequence reads: CASTGTGSSYEQYF. The CDR3 bases are TGCGCCAGCACCGGGACAGGGAGCTCCTACGAGCAGTACTTC.